This T cell receptor (beta chain) appears in the sequencing data of a study of CD8+CD57+ T cells in acquired aplastic anemia. As for the study in general: Sorted CD4+ and CD8+ cells gave an average of approximately 3.1 ug of DNA.

Overall study results and limits: Between the patient and control groups, CD8+ Simpson's diversity did not differ significantly. Some 31 sequences, all CD8+ CDR3, were shared between patients and controls.

CDR3 and TCR beta VDJ profiling relied on genomic DNA as the template. MiXCR, applied by TCRdb to the reads, yields one record per CDR3 protein. The table lists hundreds of thousands of distinct CDR3 sequences, roughly a third of them singletons. This clonotype was recorded at least ten times. Antigen unknown. The germline V gene encodes CDR1 DFQATT and CDR2 SNEGSKA (reference sequence). The CDR3 sequence is 14 residues long. The J segment lost 10 bases and the V segment lost 1 base, leaving 5 bases of the junction unmatched. Patients who underwent sequencing had shown CD8+CD57+ cell expansion by flow cytometry. Blood came from patients not yet given any therapy.

The sequence was collected from a human donor with aplastic anemia. J is TRBJ1-6 and V is TRBV20-1; the match to TRBD1 covers 9 bases. Sample: sorted CD4+, CD8+, or CD8+CD57+ T cells (not recorded which) from PBMCs. The DNA for the CDR3 is TGCAGTGCTAGAGGGGGACAGGGTTACTCACCCCTCCACTTT. Protein sequence: CSARGGQGYSPLHF.